Below are 17 T cell receptor beta chains sequenced from a single sample in a study of OX40 agonist ivuxolimab in advanced cancers. Profiling relied on immunoSEQ multiplex PCR, and the TCRdb table lists in-frame clones only, not all of them. The data contain 60,000 or so clones, over 80% of them singletons. Material: CD4+ or CD8+ T cells sorted from blood, obtained in a trial of the OX40 agonist ivuxolimab. The source of these receptors is an adult with an advanced solid tumor such as melanoma, head and neck, liver or kidney cancer.

V is TRBV11-3 and J is TRBJ2-7; D is ambiguous. V shed 5 bases and J shed 6 bases, with 14 bases lying between them. The CDR3 is 13 residues long. Germline lookup yields CDR1 SGHNT and CDR2 YENEEA. CDR3 in amino acids: CASSGSASGEQYF. As DNA, the CDR3 is TGTGCCAGCAGCGGCTCCGCATCGGGCGAGCAGTACTTC.

This chain joins TRBV28 and TRBJ2-1; 9 bases map to TRBD1. Germline CDR1 reads MDHEN; CDR2 reads SYDVKM. Trimming at V came to 3 bases and at J to 4 bases, leaving 16 bases not matched to a gene. This CDR3 comprises 19 residues. This CDR3 reads CASSFVGTGNQAGYNEQFF. The DNA for the CDR3 is TGTGCCAGCAGTTTCGTGGGGACAGGGAACCAAGCGGGATACAATGAGCAGTTCTTC.

This clone was seen only a few times. V is TRBV4-1 and J is TRBJ2-1, with 11 bases that match TRBD2. Germline V CDR1 and CDR2: MGHRA, YSYEKL. The V gene end was trimmed by 0 bases and the J gene end by 11 bases; junction bases not matched to a gene: 6. There are 15 residues in the CDR3. CDR3 region: CASSQDGTSGSKQFF. For the CDR3, the DNA is TGCGCCAGCAGCCAAGATGGAACTAGCGGGAGTAAGCAGTTCTTC.

This clone appeared a few times. The chain is built from TRBV15 and TRBJ1-2; D gene ambiguous. The germline CDR1 and CDR2 sequences are LNHNV and YYDKDF (reference sequence). The V end was cut by 2 bases, the J end by 5 bases, with 6 bases between. The CDR3 totals 12 residues. CDR3 DNA sequence: TGTGCCACCAGCAGACCGCCTTATGGCTACACCTTC. Translated, it gives CATSRPPYGYTF.

The V and J genes are TRBV19 and TRBJ2-5; weak D call: TRBD2 (5 bases). Trimming took 3 bases from V and 4 from J, leaving 6 bases between them. Germline-derived CDR1 and CDR2 are LNHDA and SQIVND (reference sequence). The CDR3 runs 12 residues. The CDR3 DNA sequence: TGTGCCAGTAGTATCCGGGGAGAGACCCAGTACTTC. It specifies CASSIRGETQYF. Combining the CDR3 with reference TRBV19 and TRBJ2-5 gives the whole variable domain DGGITQSPKYLFRKEGQNVTLSCEQNLNHDAMYWYRQDPGQGLRLIYYSQIVNDFQKGDIAEGYSVSREKKESFPLTVTSAQKNPTAFYLCASSIRGETQYFGPGTRLLVL.

The V call is TRBV11-2, the J call TRBJ1-4; 7 bases agree with TRBD1. CDR3 length: 18 amino acids. Trimming at V came to 1 base and at J to 0 bases, leaving 8 bases not matched to a gene. CDR1 is SGHAT and CDR2 is FQNNGV in the germline V gene. Written as DNA, the CDR3 is TGTGCCAGCAGCTTAGCGAGGGACAGATTCGCAACTAATGAAAAACTGTTTTTT. This encodes CASSLARDRFATNEKLFF.

This chain uses TRBV6-1 with TRBJ2-1; the D gene is possibly TRBD2 (6 bases). Germline V gene sequence: CDR1 MNHNS, CDR2 SASEGT. Trimming took off 8 bases at V and 2 bases at J, with 16 bases between the two ends. The CDR3 totals 15 residues. In nucleotides, the CDR3 is TGTGCCAGCTCCCTGACTAGAGATCCCTACAATGAGCAGTTCTTC. Translating gives CASSLTRDPYNEQFF.

The J gene is TRBJ2-6, the V gene TRBV7-2, with D perhaps matching TRBD1 or TRBD2 (5 bases each). V was clipped by 1 base and J by 0 bases, with 16 bases between them. This CDR3 region has 19 residues. Germline-derived CDR1 and CDR2 are SGHTA and FQGNSA. The CDR3: CASSLEVPGRNSGANVLTF. The CDR3 region has the DNA TGTGCCAGCAGCTTAGAGGTTCCGGGACGGAACTCTGGGGCCAACGTCCTGACTTTC.

This chain uses TRBV28 with TRBJ2-7, with 7 bases aligning to TRBD1. J lost 3 bases, V lost 5 bases, and 7 bases had no gene match. The germline CDR1 and CDR2 sequences are MDHEN and SYDVKM. The CDR3 is 14 amino acids. CDR3: CASSLSGTDYEQYF. In DNA form, the CDR3 reads TGTGCCAGCAGTCTCTCCGGGACAGACTACGAGCAGTACTTC. The full variable domain, in which reference TRBV28 and TRBJ2-7 provide the parts outside the CDR3, is DVKVTQSSRYLVKRTGEKVFLECVQDMDHENMFWYRQDPGLGLRLIYFSYDVKMKEKGDIPEGYSVSREKKERFSLILESASTNQTSMYLCASSLSGTDYEQYFGPGTRLTVT.

J is TRBJ1-4 and V is TRBV5-8, with 8 bases identical to TRBD1. J was trimmed by 3 bases and V by 3 bases; bases with no gene match: 7. Germline CDR1 SGHTS, CDR2 YDEGEE. CDR3 size: 16 residues. The CDR3 loop reads CASSYRTGGANEKLFF. CDR3 nucleotides: TGTGCCAGCAGCTACCGAACAGGGGGGGCTAATGAAAAACTGTTTTTT.

This chain uses TRBV11-3 with TRBJ2-3; maybe TRBD1 (5 bases). The germline V gene has CDR1 SGHNT and CDR2 YENEEA. The CDR3 runs 15 residues. V was trimmed by 0 bases and J by 4 bases, leaving 11 bases between them. CDR3 DNA: TGTGCCAGCAGCTTAGACCCAGGGTTATCAGATACGCAGTATTTT. It translates to CASSLDPGLSDTQYF.

The gene calls are TRBV7-9 and TRBJ2-3; 14 bases are shared with TRBD2. Germline trimming cut 1 base from V and 6 bases from J; bases unmatched to any gene: 0. The length of the CDR3 is 15 residues. Germline CDR1 and CDR2: SEHNR and FQNEAQ (reference sequence). This CDR3 reads CASSLGLAGGDTQYF. In DNA, the CDR3 is TGTGCCAGCAGCTTAGGACTAGCGGGAGGGGATACGCAGTATTTT.

The chain carries TRBV5-1 and TRBJ2-2; D is possibly TRBD1 or TRBD2 (5 bases each). CDR1 SGHRS and CDR2 YFSETQ come from the germline V gene. This CDR3 has 16 amino acids. Trimming took 3 bases from V and 4 from J, leaving 16 bases between them. CDR3 in DNA: TGCGCCAGCAGCTCGGACCGGGACCTCGGCACCGGGGAGCTGTTTTTT. This translates into CASSSDRDLGTGELFF.

The rearrangement links TRBV28 to TRBJ2-1, with a possible D match to TRBD1 (5 bases). The CDR3 extends over 14 amino acids. Trimming pared 1 base from V and 8 bases from J, leaving 12 bases between. The germline CDR1 and CDR2 sequences are MDHEN and SYDVKM. The CDR3 DNA reads as TGTGCCAGCAGTTTATCACAGGCGGTCGATGAGCAGTTCTTC. This sequence encodes CASSLSQAVDEQFF.

The table lists this clone with a count of one. The chain employs TRBV27 and TRBJ1-1; 7 nucleotides agree with TRBD1. The CDR3 length is 16 residues. From germline, CDR1 is MNHEY and CDR2 SMNVEV (reference sequence). V was pared by 6 bases and J by 0 bases, with 10 bases of the junction left unmatched. Here the CDR3 DNA reads TGTGCCAGCAGCCCAGACAGGGCCCCACTGAACACTGAAGCTTTCTTT. Translating it yields CASSPDRAPLNTEAFF.

The chain uses TRBV4-1 and TRBJ2-7; perhaps TRBD1 as D (6 bases). The CDR3 is 14 residues long. The V end lost 3 bases, the J end lost 2 bases, and 11 bases lay between the germline ends. Germline CDR1 reads MGHRA; CDR2 reads YSYEKL. CDR3 bases: TGCGCCAGCAGCCACGGGACACCGACCTACGAGCAGTACTTC. It yields the protein CASSHGTPTYEQYF.

J is TRBJ1-4 and V is TRBV7-9, with unresolved D. V lost 4 bases and J 0 bases, leaving 9 bases between the germline ends. In germline, CDR1 is SEHNR, CDR2 FQNEAQ (reference sequence). The CDR3 totals 15 residues. The CDR3 DNA follows: TGTGCCAGCAGCTATCAGAGTACAACTAATGAAAAACTGTTTTTT. It translates to CASSYQSTTNEKLFF.